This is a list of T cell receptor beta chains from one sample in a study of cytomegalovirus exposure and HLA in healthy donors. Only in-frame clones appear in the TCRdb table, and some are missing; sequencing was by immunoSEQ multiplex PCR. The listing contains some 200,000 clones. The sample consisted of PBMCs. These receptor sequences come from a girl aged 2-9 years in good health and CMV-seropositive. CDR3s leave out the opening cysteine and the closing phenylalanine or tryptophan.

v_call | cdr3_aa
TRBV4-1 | ASSSRLAGSGELF
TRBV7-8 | ASTPSGSGAF
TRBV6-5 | ASTGGTEAF
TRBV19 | ASQSPTGAYEQY
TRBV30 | AWSWSGAYEQY
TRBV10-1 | ASSDEGDRAAGGYT
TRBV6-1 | ASSTGTSASDTQY
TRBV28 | ASRGLAGPISYEQY
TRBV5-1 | ASSLYVDGDIQY
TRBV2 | ASRAEALDTQY
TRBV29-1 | SAEAGTAKNTIY
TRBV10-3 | AISSSVRSGNTIY
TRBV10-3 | AISVPDNEQF
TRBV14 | ASSQGDRGYTGELF
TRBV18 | ASSPGQESNTEAF
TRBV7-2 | ASGETSGSSYEQY
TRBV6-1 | ASSEGQDNQPQH
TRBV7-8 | ASSLLDSGANVLT
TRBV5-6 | ASSHKTWTAYGYT
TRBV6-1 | ASSEGGGTYTGELF
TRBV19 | ASSIIQGDEQY
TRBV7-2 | ASSLARETQY
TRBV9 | ASSVGGAGDYGYT
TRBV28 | ASSLFGGSWQPQH
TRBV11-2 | ASEPFLKYEQY
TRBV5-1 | ASTGGTGGYEQY
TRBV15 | ATSSRQGGPYEQY
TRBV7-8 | ASSPFSGEQY
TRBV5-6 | ASSALGTGSYEQY
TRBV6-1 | ASSQALDTDTQY
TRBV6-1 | ASSPDRVNTEAF
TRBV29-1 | SVARGLETQY
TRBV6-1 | ASSERGDQQY
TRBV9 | ASSVQASGYYEQY
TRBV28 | AILRQGAGGNQPQH
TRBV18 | ASSPTDLTDNQPQH
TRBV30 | AWSFPRTGPYEQY
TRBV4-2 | ASSQIAGMNTGELF
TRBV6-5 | ASSYGQGTNYGYT
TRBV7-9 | ASSTSPGQDLTDTQY
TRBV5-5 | ASSARQGSYEQY
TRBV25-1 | ASRRTNSKVDEQF
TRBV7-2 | ASSLPAFSEQF
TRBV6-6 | ASSSNSVAF
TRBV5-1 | ASSLSTGATNYGYT
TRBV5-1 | ASSNPGLADNEQF
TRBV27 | ASSPMGPGANVLT
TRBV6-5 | ASSYASGMNEQF
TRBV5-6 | ASSPGAVQAGD
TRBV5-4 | ASSPKLALRNEQF
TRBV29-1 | SVLREQRSKQF
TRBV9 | ASSVGSSWGGQNTEAF